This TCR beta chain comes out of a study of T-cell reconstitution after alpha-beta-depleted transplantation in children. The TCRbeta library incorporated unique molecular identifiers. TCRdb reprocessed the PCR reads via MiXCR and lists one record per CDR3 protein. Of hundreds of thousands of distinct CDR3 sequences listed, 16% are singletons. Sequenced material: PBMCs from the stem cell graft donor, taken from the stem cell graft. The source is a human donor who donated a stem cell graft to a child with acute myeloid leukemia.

CDR3 in amino acids: CASSSGQGGITDTQYF. CDR3 bases: TGTGCCAGCAGCTCGGGACAGGGAGGTATCACAGATACGCAGTATTTT. This chain joins TRBV7-1 and TRBJ2-3; 9 positions match TRBD1. TRBV7-1 is classed as an ORF, of uncertain function. This CDR3 comprises 16 residues. V dropped 3 bases and J dropped 2; count of bases not matched to a gene: 6.